Sequencing of this T cell receptor (beta chain) was carried out in a study of blood T cell repertoires in COVID-19. About the research overall: The study drew acute and convalescent COVID-19 samples from the United States, Italy and Spain. In each case, the material was cDNA or gDNA derived from T cells, B-cell-depleted T cells, or PBMCs.

Trimming took 1 base from V and 7 from J, leaving 7 bases between them. The germline V gene encodes CDR1 SNHLY and CDR2 FYNNEI. The CDR3 consists of 13 residues. Original methodology: Reference gene primer amplification gave estimated nucleated cell counts. TCRdb's copy holds only in-frame clones and misses some; the assay was immunoSEQ multiplex PCR. V, J and clone size are those of that table, while D and trimming were read from the DNA. The repertoire holds about 160,000 clones, with approximately 87% as singletons. Sequenced: peripheral blood. This TCR came from a woman in her 70s with acute or convalescent COVID-19. The rearrangement uses TRBV2 and TRBJ2-2; D gene uncertain. CDR3 region: CASSEDPVGELFF. CDR3 coding DNA: TGTGCCAGCAGTGAAGATCCCGTCGGGGAGCTGTTTTTT.